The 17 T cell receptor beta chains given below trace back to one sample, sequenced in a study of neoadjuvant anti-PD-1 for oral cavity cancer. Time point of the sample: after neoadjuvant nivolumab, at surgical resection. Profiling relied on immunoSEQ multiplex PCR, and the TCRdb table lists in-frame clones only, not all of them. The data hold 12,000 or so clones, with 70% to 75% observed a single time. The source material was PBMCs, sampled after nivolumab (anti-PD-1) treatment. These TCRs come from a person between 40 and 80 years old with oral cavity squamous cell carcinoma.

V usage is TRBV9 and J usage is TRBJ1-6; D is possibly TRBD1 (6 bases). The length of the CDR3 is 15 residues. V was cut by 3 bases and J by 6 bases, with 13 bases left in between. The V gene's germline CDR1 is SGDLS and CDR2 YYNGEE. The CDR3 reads CASSGGTHSNSPLHF. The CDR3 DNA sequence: TGTGCCAGCAGCGGCGGGACACACAGTAATTCACCCCTCCACTTT.

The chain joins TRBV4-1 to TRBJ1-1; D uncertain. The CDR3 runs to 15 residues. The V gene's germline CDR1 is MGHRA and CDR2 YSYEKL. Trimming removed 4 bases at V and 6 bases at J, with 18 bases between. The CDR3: CASSLGWTWASEAFF. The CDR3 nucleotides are TGCGCCAGCAGCCTTGGCTGGACTTGGGCATCTGAAGCTTTCTTT.

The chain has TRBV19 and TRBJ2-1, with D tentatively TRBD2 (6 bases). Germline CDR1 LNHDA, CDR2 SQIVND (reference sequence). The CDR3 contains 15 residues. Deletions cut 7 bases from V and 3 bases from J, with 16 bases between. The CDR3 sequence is CASKREAQRYNEQFF. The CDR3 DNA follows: TGTGCCAGTAAAAGGGAGGCCCAGCGCTACAATGAGCAGTTCTTC.

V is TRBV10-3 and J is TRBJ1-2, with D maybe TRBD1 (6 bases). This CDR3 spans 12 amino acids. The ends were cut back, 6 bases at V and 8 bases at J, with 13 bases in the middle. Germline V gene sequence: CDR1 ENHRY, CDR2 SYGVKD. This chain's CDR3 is CAIRQGLGGYTF. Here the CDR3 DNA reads TGTGCCATCAGACAGGGATTAGGAGGCTACACCTTC.

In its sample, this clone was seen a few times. CDR3 bases: TGTGCCAGCAGCCCACAGGGGCGGACGAACTATGGCTACACCTTC. Its protein product is CASSPQGRTNYGYTF. The chain is built from TRBV9 and TRBJ1-2, with 7 bases fitting TRBD1. The ends lost 4 bases at V and 2 bases at J; junction bases unmatched: 8. The CDR3 length is 15 residues. Germline CDR1 and CDR2: SGDLS and YYNGEE.

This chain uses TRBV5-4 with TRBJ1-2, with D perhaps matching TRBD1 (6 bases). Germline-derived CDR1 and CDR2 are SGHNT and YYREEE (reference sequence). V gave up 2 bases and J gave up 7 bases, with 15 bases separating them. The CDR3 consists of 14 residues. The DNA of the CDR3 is TGTGCCAGCAGCTTTCGAGCGGGGGCGCTTGGCTACACCTTC. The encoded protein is CASSFRAGALGYTF. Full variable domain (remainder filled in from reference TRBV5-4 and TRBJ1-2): ETGVTQSPTHLIKTRGQQVTLRCSSQSGHNTVSWYQQALGQGPQFIFQYYREEENGRGNFPPRFSGLQFPNYSSELNVNALELDDSALYLCASSFRAGALGYTFGSGTRLTVV.

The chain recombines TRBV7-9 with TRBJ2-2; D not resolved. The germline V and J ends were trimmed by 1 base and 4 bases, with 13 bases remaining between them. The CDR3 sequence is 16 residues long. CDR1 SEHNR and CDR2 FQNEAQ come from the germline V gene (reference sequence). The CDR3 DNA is TGTGCCAGCAGCTTAGAGCCCCGGATACCCACCGGGGAGCTGTTTTTT. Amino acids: CASSLEPRIPTGELFF. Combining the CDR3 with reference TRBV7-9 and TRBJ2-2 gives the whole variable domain DTGVSQNPRHKITKRGQNVTFRCDPISEHNRLYWYRQTLGQGPEFLTYFQNEAQLEKSRLLSDRFSAERPKGSFSTLEIQRTEQGDSAMYLCASSLEPRIPTGELFFGEGSRLTVL.

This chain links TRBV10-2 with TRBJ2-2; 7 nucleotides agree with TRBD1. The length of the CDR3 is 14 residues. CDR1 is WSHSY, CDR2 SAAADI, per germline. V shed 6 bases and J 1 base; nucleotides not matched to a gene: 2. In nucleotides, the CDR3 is TGCGCCAGCAGCCGGGACAGGAACACCGGGGAGCTGTTTTTT. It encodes CASSRDRNTGELFF.

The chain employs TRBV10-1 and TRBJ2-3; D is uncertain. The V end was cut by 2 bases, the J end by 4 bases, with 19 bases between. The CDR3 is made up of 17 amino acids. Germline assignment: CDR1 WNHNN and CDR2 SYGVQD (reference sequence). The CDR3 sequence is CASSENQATKDSDTQYF. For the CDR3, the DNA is TGCGCCAGCAGTGAGAACCAGGCCACCAAGGATTCAGATACGCAGTATTTT.

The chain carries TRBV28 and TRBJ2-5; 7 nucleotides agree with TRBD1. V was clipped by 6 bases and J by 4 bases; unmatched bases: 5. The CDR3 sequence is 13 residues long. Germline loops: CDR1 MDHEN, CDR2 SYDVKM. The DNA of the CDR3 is TGTGCCAGCAGAACCACAGGGGCAGAGACCCAGTACTTC. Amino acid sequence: CASRTTGAETQYF.

Here the CDR3 DNA reads TGTGCCAGCCGCCCGGGTCCGGGGAACACTGAAGCTTTCTTT. Translation: CASRPGPGNTEAFF. The J gene is TRBJ1-1, the V gene TRBV11-2, with unresolved D. The CDR3 sequence is 14 residues long. The germline gives CDR1 SGHAT, CDR2 FQNNGV. Trimming took off 8 bases at V and 1 base at J, with 14 bases between the two ends.

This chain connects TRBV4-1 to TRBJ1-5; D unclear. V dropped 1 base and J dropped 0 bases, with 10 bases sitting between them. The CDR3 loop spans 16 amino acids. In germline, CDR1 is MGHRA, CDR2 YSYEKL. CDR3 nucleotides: TGCGCCAGCAGCCAAGTGGGTGGGAATAGCAATCAGCCCCAGCATTTT. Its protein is CASSQVGGNSNQPQHF.

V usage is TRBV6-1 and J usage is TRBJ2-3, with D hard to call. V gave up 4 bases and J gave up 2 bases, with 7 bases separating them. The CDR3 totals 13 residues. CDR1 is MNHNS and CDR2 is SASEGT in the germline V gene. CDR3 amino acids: CASSGSYTDTQYF. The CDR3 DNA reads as TGTGCCAGCAGTGGGTCGTACACAGATACGCAGTATTTT.

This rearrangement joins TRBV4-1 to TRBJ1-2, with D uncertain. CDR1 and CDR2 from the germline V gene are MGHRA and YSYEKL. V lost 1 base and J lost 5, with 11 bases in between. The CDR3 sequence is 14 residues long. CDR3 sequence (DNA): TGCGCCAGCAGCCAAGTTTCCGGCGTATATGGCTACACCTTC. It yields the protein CASSQVSGVYGYTF.

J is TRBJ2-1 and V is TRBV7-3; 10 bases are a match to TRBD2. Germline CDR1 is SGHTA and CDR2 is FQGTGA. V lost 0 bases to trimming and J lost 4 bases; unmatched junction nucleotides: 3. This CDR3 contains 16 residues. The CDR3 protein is CASSLTGLAAYNEQFF. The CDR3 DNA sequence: TGTGCCAGCAGCTTAACCGGACTAGCGGCATACAATGAGCAGTTCTTC.

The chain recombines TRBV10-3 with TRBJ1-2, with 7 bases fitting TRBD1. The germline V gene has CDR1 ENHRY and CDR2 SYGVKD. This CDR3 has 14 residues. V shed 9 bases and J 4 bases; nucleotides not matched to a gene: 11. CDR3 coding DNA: TGTGCCATACATGAGGGGGCCGCCTTCTATGGCTACACCTTC. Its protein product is CAIHEGAAFYGYTF.

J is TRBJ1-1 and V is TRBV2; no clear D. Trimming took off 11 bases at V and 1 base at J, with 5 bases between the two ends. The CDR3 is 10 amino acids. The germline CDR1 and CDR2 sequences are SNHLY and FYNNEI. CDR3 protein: CAAGNTEAFF. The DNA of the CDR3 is TGTGCCGCGGGGAACACTGAAGCTTTCTTT.